This T cell receptor beta chain originates from a study of immune evolution from preneoplasia to lung adenocarcinoma (dated by TCRdb to the early 2020s). Background for the entire study: No AAH lesions showed HLA loss of heterozygosity, compared with 7% of AIS, less than 18% of MIA and approximately 30% of ADC lesions. The study used immune gene expression, TCR sequencing and multiplex immunofluorescence to profile the immune contexture of lung adenocarcinoma precursors and invasive adenocarcinoma. Resected precursor lesions (AAH, AIS, MIA) and invasive adenocarcinomas were each compared against paired morphologically normal lung tissue. The sample size was set by how many specimens were available, not by a prior power calculation. The immune data were integrated with whole exome sequencing and methylation data obtained from the same cohort of nodules. In total, the cohort included 53 patients with pulmonary nodules, all of whom underwent surgical resection. TCR sequencing data were obtained from 51 patients. The study reported that 100 to 120 samples were used for TCR sequencing. POLYSOLVER was used to infer Class I HLA alleles from exome data, and LOHHLA was used to detect allele-specific HLA loss.

Using the immunoSEQ hsTCRbeta Kit, TCR beta CDR3 regions were sequenced from DNA. The source study handled its data this way. TCR sequencing data were analysed with the ImmunoSEQ Analyzer. T cell clonality was defined as 1 minus Pielou's evenness, calculated on productive rearrangements. The inverse Simpson index, applied to productive templates, was used to measure T cell diversity. T cell density was expressed as TCR beta template counts normalized to usable DNA, with usable DNA estimated by amplifying and sequencing housekeeping genes. TCR metrics were compared across histologic stages using two-sided Kruskal-Wallis tests. TCRdb retrieved this table from immuneACCESS and kept in-frame rearrangements only. Not all clones are present; in checked studies, unresolved V genes account for under half, and no reason is known for the remainder. For V, J and clone size, that table is used; D and trimming come from the DNA. For this sample there are thousands of clones; around three quarters appear just once. Approximately 2.6% of the sample rests with the top ten.

Broader findings and caveats from the paper: All patients were from Japan and China, so applicability to Western populations was uncertain. The findings were based on association rather than direct causation, and larger cohorts with long-term follow-up and longitudinal biopsies were deemed needed. KRAS-mutant nodules showed the highest T cell clonality compared with EGFR-mutant or double wild-type lesions. Top T cell clone frequencies were highest in normal lung and appeared to decrease progressively from AAH through AIS, MIA and invasive adenocarcinoma. Normal lung showed the highest clonality, whereas later-stage lesions appeared to have higher T cell density and diversity but lower clonality.

As regards this clone: The specificity of this receptor is unknown. Base qualities were left out, and no much larger clone turns up one base away.

The patients had resection in Japan or China between the mid-2010s and the late 2010s. Histologic diagnosis of each case was confirmed independently by two lung cancer pathologists on H&E slides. For nucleic acid extraction, premalignant or tumor cells were enriched by macro-dissection following pathologic assessment. DNA was isolated from FFPE tissue using the AllPrep DNA/RNA FFPE Kit. Sequencing input: FFPE invasive lung adenocarcinoma tissue. The cell subset or site label, read with the paper, signifies: frankly invasive lung adenocarcinoma (ADC). The receptor comes from a person aged 40 to 50 with lung adenocarcinoma.

The bases are TGCGCCAGCAGCCCGGAGGGTGTCTCCTACGAGCAGTACTTC. Translated, it reads CASSPEGVSYEQYF. The chain employs TRBV5-1 and TRBJ2-7; D gene: possibly TRBD2, on 6 matching bases. V and J are truncated by 4 bases and 0 bases respectively, leaving an intervening sequence of 11 bases. For CDR1 and CDR2, the germline V gene lists SGHRS and YFSETQ. Including the terminal cysteine and phenylalanine, the CDR3 comprises 14 residues. The retained sequence is limited to the CDR3, 42 bases, with the frame set at the first base. With the rest looked up from the reference TRBV5-1 and TRBJ2-7 genes rather than sequenced, the full variable domain is KAGVTQTPRYLIKTRGQQVTLSCSPISGHRSVSWYQQTPGQGLQFLFEYFSETQRNKGNFPGRFSGRQFSNSRSEMNVSTLELGDSALYLCASSPEGVSYEQYFGPGTRLTVT.